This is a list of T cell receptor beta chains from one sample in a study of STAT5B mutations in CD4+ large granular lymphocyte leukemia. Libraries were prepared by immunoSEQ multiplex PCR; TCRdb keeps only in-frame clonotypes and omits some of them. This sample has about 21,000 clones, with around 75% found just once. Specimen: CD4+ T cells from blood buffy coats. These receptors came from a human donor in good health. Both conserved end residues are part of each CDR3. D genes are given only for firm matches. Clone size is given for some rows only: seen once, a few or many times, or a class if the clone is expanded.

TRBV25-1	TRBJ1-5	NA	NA	CASSENSNQPQHF	TGTGCCAGCAGCGAGAATAGCAATCAGCCCCAGCATTTT
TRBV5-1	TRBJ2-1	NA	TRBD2	CASSSSSGESGNEQFF	TGCGCCAGCAGCTCAAGCAGCGGGGAGAGTGGCAATGAGCAGTTCTTC
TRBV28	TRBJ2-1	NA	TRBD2	CASSLRASGSIDEQFF	TGTGCCAGCAGTTTAAGGGCTAGCGGGAGTATCGATGAGCAGTTCTTC
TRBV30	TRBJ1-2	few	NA	CAWSVLVRGRPNF	TGTGCCTGGAGTGTATTGGTCCGTGGCAGGCCCAACTTC
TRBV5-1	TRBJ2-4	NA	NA	CASSLIQGSIQYF	TGCGCCAGCAGTTTGATACAAGGTAGCATTCAGTACTTC
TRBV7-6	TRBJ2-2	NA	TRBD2	CASSLFLSGRSTGELFF	TGTGCCAGCAGCTTATTTCTAAGCGGGAGGTCAACCGGGGAGCTGTTTTTT
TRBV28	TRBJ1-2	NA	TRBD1	CASSLPGQGAKGYGYTF	TGTGCCAGCAGTCTACCGGGACAGGGGGCGAAGGGCTATGGCTACACCTTC
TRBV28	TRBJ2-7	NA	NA	CASSSSGTYEQYF	TGTGCCAGCAGTTCAAGCGGAACCTACGAGCAGTACTTC
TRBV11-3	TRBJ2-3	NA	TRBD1	CASSFSRDRVKDTQYF	TGTGCCAGCAGCTTTTCCCGGGACAGGGTCAAAGATACGCAGTATTTT
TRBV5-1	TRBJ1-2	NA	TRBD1	CASSFTQGAIDYGYTF	TGCGCCAGCAGCTTTACTCAGGGGGCGATCGACTATGGCTACACCTTC
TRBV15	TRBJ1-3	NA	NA	CATSHDSVLGNTIYF	TGTGCCACCAGCCACGACAGCGTACTAGGAAACACCATATATTTT
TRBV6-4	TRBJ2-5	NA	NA	CASRYARRKTQYF	TGTGCCAGCAGGTATGCGAGAAGGAAAACCCAGTACTTC
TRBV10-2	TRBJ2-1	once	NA	CASSEGGPYEQFF	TGCGCCAGCAGTGAGGGAGGGCCGTATGAGCAGTTCTTC
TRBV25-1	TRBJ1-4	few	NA	CATQGWNEKLFF	TGTGCCACCCAAGGGTGGAATGAAAAACTGTTTTTT
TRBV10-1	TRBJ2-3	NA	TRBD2	CASSEIRPGLAGDTQYF	TGCGCCAGCAGTGAAATCCGCCCGGGACTAGCGGGGGATACGCAGTATTTT
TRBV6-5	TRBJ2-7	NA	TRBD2	CASSYSSGRSSYEQYF	TGTGCCAGCAGTTACAGCAGCGGGAGAAGCTCCTACGAGCAGTACTTC
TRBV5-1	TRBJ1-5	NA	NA	CASSLEGRDSNQPQHF	TGCGCCAGCAGCTTGGAGGGCAGGGATAGCAATCAGCCCCAGCATTTT
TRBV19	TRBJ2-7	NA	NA	CASSNPGTHPYEQYF	TGTGCCAGTAGTAATCCGGGGACACACCCCTACGAGCAGTACTTC
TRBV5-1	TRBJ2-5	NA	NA	CASSLARSRSQETQYF	TGCGCCAGCAGCTTGGCGAGATCCAGGAGCCAAGAGACCCAGTACTTC
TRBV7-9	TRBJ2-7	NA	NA	CASREEAYEQYF	TGTGCCAGCAGGGAAGAGGCCTACGAGCAGTACTTC
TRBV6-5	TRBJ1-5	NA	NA	CASSYSGQFNQPQHF	TGTGCCAGCAGTTACTCAGGACAGTTCAATCAGCCCCAGCATTTT
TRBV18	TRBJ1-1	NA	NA	CASSPGPPAKRTEAFF	TGTGCCAGCTCACCAGGCCCCCCCGCGAAACGGACTGAAGCTTTCTTT
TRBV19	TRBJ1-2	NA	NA	CASSRGDYYGYTF	TGTGCCAGTTCCCGGGGGGATTACTATGGCTACACCTTC
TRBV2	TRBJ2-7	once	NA	CASKGDSYEQYF	TGTGCCAGCAAGGGGGACTCCTACGAGCAGTACTTC
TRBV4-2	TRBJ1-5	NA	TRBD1	CASSQGTGSGEQAQHF	TGTGCCAGCAGCCAGGGGACAGGGAGTGGGGAACAGGCCCAGCATTTT
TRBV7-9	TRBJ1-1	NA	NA	CASSLVDSEAFF	TGTGCCAGCAGCTTAGTCGACAGTGAAGCTTTCTTT
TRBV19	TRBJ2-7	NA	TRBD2	CASTPTSGIDEQYF	TGTGCCAGTACCCCGACTAGCGGGATCGACGAGCAGTACTTC
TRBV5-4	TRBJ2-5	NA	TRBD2	CASSFVGLRLAGETQYF	TGTGCCAGCAGCTTCGTTGGGCTTCGACTAGCGGGAGAGACCCAGTACTTC
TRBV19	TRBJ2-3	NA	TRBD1	CASSIEQGYTDTQYF	TGTGCCAGTAGTATAGAACAGGGGTACACAGATACGCAGTATTTT
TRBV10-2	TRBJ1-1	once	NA	CASSDGGHSMNTEAFF	TGCGCCAGCAGTGATGGTGGACACTCCATGAACACTGAAGCTTTCTTT
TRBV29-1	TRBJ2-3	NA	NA	CSMRGSGDTQYF	TGCAGCATGAGGGGGTCGGGCGATACGCAGTATTTT
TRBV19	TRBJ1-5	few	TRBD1	CASSNPGTGFMQPQHF	TGTGCCAGTAGTAACCCTGGGACAGGATTTATGCAGCCCCAGCATTTT
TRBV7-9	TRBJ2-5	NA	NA	CASSPFQRETQYF	TGTGCCAGCAGCCCTTTTCAGAGGGAGACCCAGTACTTC
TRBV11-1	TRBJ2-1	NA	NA	CASSFGGISTNEQFF	TGTGCCAGCAGCTTCGGCGGGATCTCTACCAATGAGCAGTTCTTC
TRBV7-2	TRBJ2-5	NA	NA	CASSLESGPQETQYF	TGTGCCAGCAGCTTAGAATCGGGACCGCAAGAGACCCAGTACTTC